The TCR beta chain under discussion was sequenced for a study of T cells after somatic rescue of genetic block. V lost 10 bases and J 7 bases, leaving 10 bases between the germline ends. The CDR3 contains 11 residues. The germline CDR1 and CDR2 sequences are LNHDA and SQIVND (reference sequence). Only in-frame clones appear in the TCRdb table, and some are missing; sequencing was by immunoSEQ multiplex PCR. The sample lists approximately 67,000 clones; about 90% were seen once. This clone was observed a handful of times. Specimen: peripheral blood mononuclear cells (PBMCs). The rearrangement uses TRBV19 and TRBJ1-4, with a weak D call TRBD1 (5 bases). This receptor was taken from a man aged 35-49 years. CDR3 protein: CATERGEKLFF. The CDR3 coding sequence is TGTGCCACCGAAAGGGGTGAAAAACTGTTTTTT.